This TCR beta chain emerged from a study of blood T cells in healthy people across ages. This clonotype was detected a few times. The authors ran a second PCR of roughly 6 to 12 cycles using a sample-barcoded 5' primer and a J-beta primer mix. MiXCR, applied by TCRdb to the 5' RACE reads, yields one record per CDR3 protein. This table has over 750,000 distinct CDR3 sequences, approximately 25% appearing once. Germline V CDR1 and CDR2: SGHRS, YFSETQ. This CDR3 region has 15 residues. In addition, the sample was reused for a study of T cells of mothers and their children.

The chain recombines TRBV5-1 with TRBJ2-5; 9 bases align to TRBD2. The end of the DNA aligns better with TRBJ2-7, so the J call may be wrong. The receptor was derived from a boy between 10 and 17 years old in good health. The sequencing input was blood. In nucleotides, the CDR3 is TGCGCCAGCAGCGGGGATAGCGGGAGCTCCTACGAGCAGTACTTC. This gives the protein CASSGDSGSSYEQYF.